The 27 T cell receptor beta chains presented below share a single source sample, sequenced in a study of identical twins. TCRdb reprocessed the 5' RACE reads with MiXCR, giving one entry per CDR3 protein. The sample gives 500,000 or so distinct CDR3 sequences, 22% of which show up once; 0.75% to 0.95% is in the top ten. The data also belong to a second study, concerning T cells expressing NK-cell markers.

Sequenced material: CD4+ T cells sorted from blood. All receptors come from a woman aged 18-29 years in good health.

J is TRBJ2-1 and V is TRBV6-2 or TRBV6-3; D might be TRBD2 (6 bases). The CDR3 is 15 amino acids. The germline V and J ends were trimmed by 2 bases and 3 bases, with 11 bases remaining between them. In germline, CDR1 is MNHEY, CDR2 SVGEGT. The CDR3 DNA sequence: TGTGCCAGCAGTTACCAAAGGCGGGACTACAATGAGCAGTTCTTC. It yields the protein CASSYQRRDYNEQFF.

The gene calls are TRBV12-3 or TRBV12-4 and TRBJ1-1; TRBD1 agrees at 8 bases. V was pared by 6 bases and J by 5 bases, with 5 bases of the junction left unmatched. The CDR3 is 13 residues long. CDR3 protein: CASSQGARTEAFF. The CDR3 DNA follows: TGTGCCAGCAGCCAGGGGGCGCGTACTGAAGCTTTCTTT.

This clonotype was found a few times. The V call is TRBV7-9, the J call TRBJ1-1; perhaps TRBD1 as D (6 bases). This CDR3 spans 12 amino acids. V lost 11 bases to trimming and J lost 8 bases, with 18 bases between them. Germline assignment: CDR1 SEHNR and CDR2 FQNEAQ (reference sequence). DNA of the CDR3: TGTGCCGGAAGGGGGGGTGTCGGCGAAGCTTTCTTT. Translated: CAGRGGVGEAFF.

V is TRBV20-1 and J is TRBJ2-3; D is possibly TRBD1 (5 bases). CDR1 is DFQATT and CDR2 is SNEGSKA in the germline V gene (reference sequence). V was trimmed by 1 base and J by 2 bases, leaving 19 bases between them. The CDR3 covers 17 residues. The CDR3 loop is CSARAIIGHRYTDTQYF. CDR3 nucleotide sequence: TGCAGTGCTAGAGCGATTATTGGACATAGGTACACAGATACGCAGTATTTT.

The chain recombines TRBV29-1 with TRBJ1-1, with D perhaps TRBD1 (6 bases). The germline CDR1 and CDR2 sequences are SQVTM and ANQGSEA. CDR3 length equals 12 residues. V gave up 8 bases and J gave up 8 bases, with 18 bases separating them. The CDR3 DNA sequence: TGCAGCTACAACAGGGACGGCAAGGAAGCTTTCTTT. Amino acids: CSYNRDGKEAFF.

The gene calls are TRBV12-3 or TRBV12-4 and TRBJ2-1; possibly TRBD2 for D (6 bases). Trimming took off 6 bases at V and 5 bases at J, with 14 bases between the two ends. The CDR3 has 14 amino acids. The CDR3 loop reads CASSLRLGNNEQFF. The CDR3 DNA follows: TGTGCCAGCAGCCTGAGACTAGGCAACAATGAGCAGTTCTTC.

This clonotype was counted ten times or more. The V call is TRBV15, the J call TRBJ2-2; TRBD2 might be the D (5 bases). The V gene lost 11 bases and the J gene lost 3 bases, with 10 bases spanning the gap. Germline values: CDR1 LNHNV, CDR2 YYDKDF (reference sequence). This CDR3 is 12 amino acids long. CDR3 amino acids: CASRGYTGELFF. CDR3 nucleotide sequence: TGTGCCTCTAGAGGGTACACCGGGGAGCTGTTTTTT.

The V gene is TRBV18, the J gene TRBJ2-3; D gene ambiguous. The germline CDR1 and CDR2 sequences are KGHSH and LQKENI. The CDR3 has 14 residues. The germline V and J ends were trimmed by 4 bases and 0 bases, with 8 bases remaining between them. The CDR3 loop reads CASSLPSSTDTQYF. The CDR3 bases are TGTGCCAGCTCACTTCCCTCTAGCACAGATACGCAGTATTTT. The complete variable domain, with remaining parts taken from reference TRBV18 and TRBJ2-3, reads NAGVMQNPRHLVRRRGQEARLRCSPMKGHSHVYWYRQLPEEGLKFMVYLQKENIIDESGMPKERFSAEFPKEGPSILRIQQVVRGDSAAYFCASSLPSSTDTQYFGPGTRLTVL.

This clonotype has ten or more counts. This chain joins TRBV20-1 and TRBJ2-1, with D possibly TRBD2 on 5 matching bases. The germline CDR1 and CDR2 sequences are DFQATT and SNEGSKA (reference sequence). This CDR3 has 15 amino acids. Trimming pared 8 bases from V and 6 bases from J, leaving 23 bases between. CDR3 loop: CSLNDVGVNVNEQFF. The CDR3 nucleotides read TGCAGTTTAAACGACGTGGGAGTGAACGTCAATGAGCAGTTCTTC.

This clonotype has only a few counts. This sequence joins TRBV6-1 and TRBJ1-5; D gene ambiguous. Germline V gene data show CDR1 as MNHNS and CDR2 as SASEGT. The germline V and J ends were trimmed by 4 bases and 3 bases, with 7 bases remaining between them. The CDR3 consists of 13 residues. The CDR3 sequence is CASSGSPNQPQHF. The CDR3 nucleotides are TGTGCCAGCAGTGGCAGTCCCAATCAGCCCCAGCATTTT.

The chain has TRBV5-1 and TRBJ1-6; maybe TRBD1 (5 bases). Trimming shortened V by 1 base and J by 11 bases, and 28 bases separated the two germline ends. The germline V gene encodes CDR1 SGHRS and CDR2 YFSETQ. The CDR3 extends over 19 amino acids. The CDR3 DNA sequence: TGCGCCAGCAGCTTGAGGCTAACAAGTTCGGGGCAGGGTCCGCCACCCCTCCACTTT. As protein: CASSLRLTSSGQGPPPLHF.

The chain couples TRBV12-3 or TRBV12-4 to TRBJ2-3, with D possibly matching TRBD1 (6 bases). This CDR3 contains 17 residues. V gave up 3 bases and J gave up 4 bases, with 20 bases separating them. DNA for the CDR3: TGTGCCAGCAGTTTCGTAAGAGGTGGGGGCCGGGCAGATACGCAGTATTTT. It yields the protein CASSFVRGGGRADTQYF.

This sequence joins TRBV20-1 and TRBJ2-7, with 8 bases fitting TRBD2. V was pared by 1 base and J by 1 base, with 3 bases of the junction left unmatched. Germline V CDR1 and CDR2: DFQATT, SNEGSKA (reference sequence). This CDR3 spans 14 amino acids. The CDR3 reads CSARAPGGSYEQYF. The DNA for the CDR3 is TGCAGTGCTAGAGCCCCGGGAGGGTCCTACGAGCAGTACTTC.

Concerning this clonotype itself: With a much larger clone just one base away, this may be a read error. J is TRBJ1-2 and V is TRBV15, with D perhaps TRBD1 (5 bases). The length of the CDR3 is 12 residues. Germline assignment: CDR1 LNHNV and CDR2 YYDKDF (reference sequence). CDR3 residues: CASSKPGDGYTF. CDR3 DNA: TGTGCCTCCAGCAAACCCGGGGACGGCTACACCTTC.

The rearrangement links TRBV6-6 to TRBJ1-1; D perhaps matches TRBD1 (6 bases). Germline-derived CDR1 and CDR2 are MNHNY and SVGAGI (reference sequence). V was shortened by 2 bases and J by 11 bases, with 9 bases between the two germline ends. CDR3 length equals 11 residues. CDR3 bases: TGTGCCAGCAGTTACAGGGGGATGGCTTTCTTT. Encoded protein: CASSYRGMAFF.

This clonotype was picked up a small number of times. The gene calls are TRBV15 and TRBJ2-7; 8 bases fit TRBD1. Germline V CDR1 and CDR2: LNHNV, YYDKDF (reference sequence). After removal of 4 bases from V and 1 base from J, the junction contained 6 bases not matched to a gene. The CDR3 consists of 15 residues. The CDR3 sequence is CATSKDRVGSYEQYF. CDR3 in DNA: TGTGCCACCAGCAAGGACAGGGTAGGATCCTACGAGCAGTACTTC. Supplemented by reference TRBV15 and TRBJ2-7, the full variable domain reads DAMVIQNPRYQVTQFGKPVTLSCSQTLNHNVMYWYQQKSSQAPKLLFHYYDKDFNNEADTPDNFQSRRPNTSFCFLDIRSPGLGDTAMYLCATSKDRVGSYEQYFGPGTRLTVT.

This clonotype was observed many times. The chain joins TRBV12-3 or TRBV12-4 to TRBJ1-2, with D hard to call. The length of the CDR3 is 14 residues. The V and J ends lost 5 bases and 2 bases respectively, with 12 bases between them. This CDR3 is CASSAMTANYGYTF. The CDR3 DNA reads TGTGCCAGCAGTGCTATGACTGCCAACTATGGCTACACCTTC.

This clonotype showed up many times. The gene calls are TRBV20-1 and TRBJ2-3; TRBD2 matches at 10 bases. The CDR3 has 13 amino acids. Unmatched junction bases numbered 5, after V lost 6 bases and J lost 5 bases. Germline V lookup: CDR1 DFQATT, CDR2 SNEGSKA (reference sequence). CDR3 sequence: CSAKSGGVDTQYF. The CDR3 coding sequence is TGCAGTGCCAAAAGCGGGGGGGTAGATACGCAGTATTTT.

With regard to this clonotype: A read error may produce the germline difference seen at one junction end. The chain combines TRBV5-5 with TRBJ2-7; 7 nucleotides line up with TRBD1. The germline CDR1 and CDR2 sequences are SGHKS and YYEKEE (reference sequence). This CDR3 spans 13 amino acids. Here the CDR3 reads CAISPGQTYEQYF. The CDR3 region has the DNA TGTGCCATCAGCCCGGGACAGACCTACGAGCAGTACTTC.

This clonotype has just a few counts. J is TRBJ1-5 and V is TRBV10-3; 7 bases are a match to TRBD1. V dropped 4 bases and J dropped 2; count of bases not matched to a gene: 5. This CDR3 is 15 amino acids long. From germline, CDR1 is ENHRY and CDR2 SYGVKD. The CDR3 sequence: CAISAGTEGNQPQHF. The CDR3 DNA is TGTGCCATCAGTGCCGGGACAGAGGGCAATCAGCCCCAGCATTTT.

This chain connects TRBV5-5 to TRBJ2-1, with D possibly matching TRBD2 (6 bases). The germline V gene encodes CDR1 SGHKS and CDR2 YYEKEE (reference sequence). The V end was cut by 5 bases, the J end by 4 bases, with 16 bases between. The CDR3 is made up of 15 amino acids. The CDR3 region is CASSSQTGEYNEQFF. CDR3 nucleotide sequence: TGTGCCAGCAGTTCTCAAACGGGAGAGTACAATGAGCAGTTCTTC.

This clonotype has more than one count but fewer than ten. The chain combines TRBV6-5 with TRBJ1-2, with TRBD1 matching over 7 bases. V was pared by 6 bases and J by 10 bases, with 8 bases of the junction left unmatched. The CDR3 has 12 amino acids. CDR1 is MNHEY, CDR2 SVGAGI, per germline. The CDR3 here is CASSSTGEDYTF. CDR3 in DNA: TGTGCCAGCAGCTCAACAGGGGAGGACTACACCTTC.

In this sample, this clonotype turned up many times. The chain links TRBV6-5 to TRBJ1-1; D possibly corresponds to TRBD1 (6 bases). The V gene lost 2 bases and the J gene lost 5 bases, with 9 bases spanning the gap. Germline CDR1 and CDR2: MNHEY and SVGAGI. The CDR3 loop spans 13 amino acids. Here the CDR3 DNA reads TGTGCCAGCAGTTACGGAGGGGGGACTGAAGCTTTCTTT. Protein product: CASSYGGGTEAFF.

In its sample, this clonotype was seen a few times. This chain uses TRBV11-2 with TRBJ2-1; 12 bases map to TRBD2. The CDR3 runs 15 residues. Germline trimming cut 5 bases from V and 5 bases from J; bases unmatched to any gene: 4. CDR1 is SGHAT, CDR2 FQNNGV, per germline. CDR3 DNA: TGTGCCAGCAGCATCCGACTAGCGGGGGACAATGAGCAGTTCTTC. Protein sequence: CASSIRLAGDNEQFF.

This clonotype has just a few counts. The gene calls are TRBV5-1 and TRBJ2-7, with a tentative D call TRBD2 (5 bases). This CDR3 has 11 residues. Trimming cost V 4 bases and J 7 bases, with 9 bases left between them. Germline CDR1 and CDR2: SGHRS and YFSETQ. CDR3 residues: CASSAGGEQYF. The CDR3 region has the DNA TGCGCCAGCAGCGCCGGCGGGGAGCAGTACTTC.

This clonotype was seen repeatedly, ten times or more. The chain has TRBV5-1 and TRBJ2-7; D remains ambiguous. The CDR3 runs to 13 residues. V dropped 0 bases and J dropped 0 bases, with 4 bases sitting between them. Germline V gene sequence: CDR1 SGHRS, CDR2 YFSETQ. The CDR3 coding sequence is TGCGCCAGCAGCTTGGGGAACTCCTACGAGCAGTACTTC. Its protein is CASSLGNSYEQYF.

V usage is TRBV20-1 and J usage is TRBJ2-1; 12 positions agree with TRBD2. Losses at the gene ends were 6 bases for V and 3 bases for J; bases not matched to a gene: 9. The CDR3 length is 16 residues. Germline V gene data show CDR1 as DFQATT and CDR2 as SNEGSKA (reference sequence). The CDR3 spells CSAPRLAGVVYNEQFF. For the CDR3, the DNA is TGCAGTGCCCCGAGACTAGCGGGAGTCGTCTACAATGAGCAGTTCTTC.